This T cell receptor (beta chain) was recovered during a study of technical replicates of blood from a few donors. TCRdb keeps only in-frame clones here, not all; method: immunoSEQ multiplex PCR. The table shows some 89,000 clones, with roughly 94% occurring only once. Per the germline V gene, CDR1 is SGDLS and CDR2 is YYNGEE. The CDR3 runs to 17 residues. Unmatched junction bases numbered 5, after V lost 0 bases and J lost 4 bases. This receptor was obtained from a human donor in good health. Input material: T cells isolated from PBMCs. The chain uses TRBV9 and TRBJ2-1, with 12 bases matching TRBD2. CDR3 amino acids: CASSVGGLAGGYNEQFF. The CDR3 DNA is TGTGCCAGCAGCGTAGGGGGACTAGCGGGCGGGTACAATGAGCAGTTCTTC.